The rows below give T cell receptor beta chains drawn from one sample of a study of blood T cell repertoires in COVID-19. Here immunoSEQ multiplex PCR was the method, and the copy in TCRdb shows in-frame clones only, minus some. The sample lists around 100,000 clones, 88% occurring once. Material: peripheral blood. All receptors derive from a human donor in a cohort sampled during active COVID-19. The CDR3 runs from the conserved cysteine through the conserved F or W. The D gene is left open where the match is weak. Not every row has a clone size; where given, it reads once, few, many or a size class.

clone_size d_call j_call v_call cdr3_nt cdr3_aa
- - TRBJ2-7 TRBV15 TGTGCCACCAGCAGAGAATACAGGGCCTACGAGCAGTACTTC CATSREYRAYEQYF
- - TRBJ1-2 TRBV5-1 TGCGCCAGCAGCTCACAGGGAATAGGCTACACCTTC CASSSQGIGYTF
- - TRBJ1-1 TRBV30 TGTGCCTGGAATCGGCAGGAAAACACTGAAGCTTTCTTT CAWNRQENTEAFF
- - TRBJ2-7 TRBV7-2 TGTGCCAGCAGCCACGGGTCAACAGGGACCCCCTACGAGCAGTACTTC CASSHGSTGTPYEQYF
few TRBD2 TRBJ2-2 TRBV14 TGTGCCAGCAGCCAATTTAAAGCGGGATTCACCGGGGAGCTGTTTTTT CASSQFKAGFTGELFF
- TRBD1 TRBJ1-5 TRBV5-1 TGCGCCAGCAGCTTGGGGGACAGGGTTGGCAATCAGCCCCAGCATTTT CASSLGDRVGNQPQHF
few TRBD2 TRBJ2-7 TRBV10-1 TGCGCCAGCAGTGAGTCGAATCTAGCGGGAGGGGCCTACGAGCAGTACTTC CASSESNLAGGAYEQYF
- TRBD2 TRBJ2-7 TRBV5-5 TGTGCCAGCAGCGCAGAGCGGGGGTCATCCTACGAGCAGTACTTC CASSAERGSSYEQYF
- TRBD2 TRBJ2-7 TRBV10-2 TGCGCCAGCAGTGAGCTTGGACTAGCGGGAGGGAGGGTAGCCTACGAGCAGTACTTC CASSELGLAGGRVAYEQYF
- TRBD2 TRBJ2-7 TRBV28 TGTGCCAGCAGTTTATCAGCGGGAGGGATGAGCTCCTACGAGCAGTACTTC CASSLSAGGMSSYEQYF
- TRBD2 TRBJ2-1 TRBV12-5 TGTGCTAGTGGTTTGGCACTAGCGGGAGGGAGGAATGAGCAGTTCTTC CASGLALAGGRNEQFF
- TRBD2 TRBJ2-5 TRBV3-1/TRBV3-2 TGTGCCAGCAGCCAAGCCCTCGGGGGGTTGGAGACCCAGTACTTC CASSQALGGLETQYF
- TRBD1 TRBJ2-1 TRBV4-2 TGTGCCAGCAGCCAAGCCCTGACAGGGGCCCGGAGGAGCTCCTACAATGAGCAGTTCTTC CASSQALTGARRSSYNEQFF